This passage covers 4 T cell receptor beta chains from one sample sequenced in a study of T-cell memory formation after mild COVID-19. TCRdb re-analysed the 5' RACE reads in MiXCR, keeping a single row per CDR3 protein. Here the sample spans 470,000 or so distinct CDR3 sequences, roughly 20% being singletons. The sequenced material came from PBMCs or a T cell subset sorted from them (not recorded which). The receptors were sampled from an adult woman who had mild COVID-19 (a few samples of this study predate the infection). Cell type and time point are not known.

In this sample, this clonotype turned up a few times. J is TRBJ2-7 and V is TRBV20-1; 8 nucleotides match TRBD1. Germline CDR1 DFQATT, CDR2 SNEGSKA (reference sequence). The CDR3 is 14 amino acids. After removal of 2 bases from V and 2 bases from J, the junction contained 5 bases not matched to a gene. The DNA for the CDR3 is TGCAGTGCTAGAACTCCGGGACAGGCCTACGAGCAGTACTTC. The encoded protein is CSARTPGQAYEQYF.

The chain links TRBV29-1 to TRBJ2-2; 8 bases match TRBD1. Germline CDR1 is SQVTM and CDR2 is ANQGSEA. The trim removed 6 bases at V and 4 bases at J, leaving 7 bases unmatched. CDR3 size: 14 residues. CDR3 loop: CSVGQGQFTGELFF. The DNA of the CDR3 is TGCAGCGTCGGACAGGGCCAATTCACCGGGGAGCTGTTTTTT.

This clonotype was observed a few times. The genes are TRBV9 and TRBJ2-1; D gene uncertain. Trimming took off 4 bases at V and 5 bases at J, with 13 bases between the two ends. Germline V lookup: CDR1 SGDLS, CDR2 YYNGEE. The length of the CDR3 is 14 residues. In nucleotides, the CDR3 is TGTGCCAGCAGCTCCCAGTGGGCCGACAATGAGCAGTTCTTC. Translation: CASSSQWADNEQFF.

This clonotype has just a few counts. This chain uses TRBV2 with TRBJ2-1, with 7 nucleotides matching TRBD2. J lost 0 bases, V lost 5 bases, and 10 bases had no gene match. In germline, CDR1 is SNHLY, CDR2 FYNNEI. This CDR3 is built from 17 residues. CDR3 nucleotide sequence: TGTGCCAGCAGTCAAGAACCTAGCGGAGCCTCCTACAATGAGCAGTTCTTC. This gives the protein CASSQEPSGASYNEQFF.